This T cell receptor (beta chain) was sequenced in a study of T cells and Merkel cell carcinoma outcomes. Clones were read by immunoSEQ multiplex PCR, and TCRdb kept only the in-frame ones, dropping some. The sample includes roughly 3,500 clones, 85% to 95% of them seen just once. The germline V gene encodes CDR1 MNHEY and CDR2 SVGAGI. V lost 0 bases to trimming and J lost 0 bases, with 5 bases between them. The CDR3 has 15 amino acids. This clone was detected only a few times. Its antigen is unknown. Study-level points and caveats: Merkel cell carcinoma outcomes were reportedly predicted by repertoire and T-cell density.

This sequence was found in a human donor with Merkel cell carcinoma. The rearrangement joins TRBV6-5 to TRBJ2-2, with D unclear. Sequenced: tumor tissue from Merkel cell carcinoma. The CDR3 is CASSYSEANTGELFF. The DNA of the CDR3 is TGTGCCAGCAGTTACTCAGAGGCGAACACCGGGGAGCTGTTTTTT.